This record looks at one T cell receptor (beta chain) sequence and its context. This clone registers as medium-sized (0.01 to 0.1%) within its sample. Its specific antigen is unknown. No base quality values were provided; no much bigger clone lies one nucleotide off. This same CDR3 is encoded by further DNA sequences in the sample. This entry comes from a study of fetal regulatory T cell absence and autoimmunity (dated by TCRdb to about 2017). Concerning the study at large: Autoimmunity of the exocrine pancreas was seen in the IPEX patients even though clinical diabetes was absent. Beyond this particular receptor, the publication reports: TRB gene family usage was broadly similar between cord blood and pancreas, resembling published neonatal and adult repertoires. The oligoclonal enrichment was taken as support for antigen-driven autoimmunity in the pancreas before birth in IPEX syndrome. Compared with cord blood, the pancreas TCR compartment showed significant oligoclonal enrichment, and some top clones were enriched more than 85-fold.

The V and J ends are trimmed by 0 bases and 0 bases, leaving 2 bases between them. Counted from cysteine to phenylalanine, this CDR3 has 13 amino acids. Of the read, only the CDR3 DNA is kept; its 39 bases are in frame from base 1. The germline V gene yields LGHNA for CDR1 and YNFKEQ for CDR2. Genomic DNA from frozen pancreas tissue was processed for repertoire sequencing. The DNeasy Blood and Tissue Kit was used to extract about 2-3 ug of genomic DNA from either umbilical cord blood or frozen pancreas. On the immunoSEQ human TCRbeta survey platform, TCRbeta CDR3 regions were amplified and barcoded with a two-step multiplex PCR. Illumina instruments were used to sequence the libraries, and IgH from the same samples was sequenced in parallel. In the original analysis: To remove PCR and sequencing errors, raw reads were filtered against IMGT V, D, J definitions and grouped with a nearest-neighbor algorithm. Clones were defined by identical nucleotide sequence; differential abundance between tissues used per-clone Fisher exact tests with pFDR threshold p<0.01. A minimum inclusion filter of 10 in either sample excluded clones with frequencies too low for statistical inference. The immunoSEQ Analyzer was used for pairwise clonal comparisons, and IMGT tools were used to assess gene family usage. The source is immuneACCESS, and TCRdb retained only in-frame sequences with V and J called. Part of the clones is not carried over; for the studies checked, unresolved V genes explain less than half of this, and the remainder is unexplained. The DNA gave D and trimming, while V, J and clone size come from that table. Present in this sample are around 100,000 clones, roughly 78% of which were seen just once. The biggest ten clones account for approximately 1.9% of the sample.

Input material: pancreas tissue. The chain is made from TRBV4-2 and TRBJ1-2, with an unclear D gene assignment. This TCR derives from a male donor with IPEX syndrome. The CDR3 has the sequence CASSQDTNYGYTF. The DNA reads TGTGCCAGCAGCCAAGACACTAACTATGGCTACACCTTC.